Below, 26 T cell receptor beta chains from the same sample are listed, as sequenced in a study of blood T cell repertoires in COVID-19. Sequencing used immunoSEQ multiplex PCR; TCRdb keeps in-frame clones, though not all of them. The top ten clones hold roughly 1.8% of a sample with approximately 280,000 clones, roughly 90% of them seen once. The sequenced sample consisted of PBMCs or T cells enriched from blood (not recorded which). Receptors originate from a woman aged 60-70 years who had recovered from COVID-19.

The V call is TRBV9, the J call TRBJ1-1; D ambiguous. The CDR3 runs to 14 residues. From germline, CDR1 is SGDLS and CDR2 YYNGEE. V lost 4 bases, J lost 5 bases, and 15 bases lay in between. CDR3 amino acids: CASSPHGSGTEAFF. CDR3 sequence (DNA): TGTGCCAGCAGCCCCCATGGGAGCGGAACTGAAGCTTTCTTT.

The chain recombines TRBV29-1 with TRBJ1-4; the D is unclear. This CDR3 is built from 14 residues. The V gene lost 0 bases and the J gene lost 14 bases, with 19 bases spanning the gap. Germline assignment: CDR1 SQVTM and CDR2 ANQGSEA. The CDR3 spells CSVEDRGRSEGLFF. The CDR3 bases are TGCAGCGTTGAAGATCGAGGGCGTAGTGAAGGTCTGTTTTTT.

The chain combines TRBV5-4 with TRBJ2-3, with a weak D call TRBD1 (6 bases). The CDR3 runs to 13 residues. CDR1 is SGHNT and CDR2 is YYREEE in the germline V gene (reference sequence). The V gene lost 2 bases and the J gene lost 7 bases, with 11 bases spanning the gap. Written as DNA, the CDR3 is TGTGCCAGCAGCTTAACAGGGCGGAATACGCAGTATTTT. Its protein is CASSLTGRNTQYF.

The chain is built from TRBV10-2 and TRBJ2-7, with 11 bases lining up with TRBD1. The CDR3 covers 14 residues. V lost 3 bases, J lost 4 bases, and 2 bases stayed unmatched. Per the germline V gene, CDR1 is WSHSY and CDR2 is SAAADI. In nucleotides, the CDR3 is TGCGCCAGCAGTGAACGGGACAGGGGGTACGAGCAGTACTTC. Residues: CASSERDRGYEQYF.

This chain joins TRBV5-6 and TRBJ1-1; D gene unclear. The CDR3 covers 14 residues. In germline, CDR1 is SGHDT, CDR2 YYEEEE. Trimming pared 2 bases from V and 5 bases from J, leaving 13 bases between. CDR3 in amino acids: CASSFVLTGTEAFF. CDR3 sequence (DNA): TGTGCCAGCAGCTTTGTCCTAACCGGGACTGAAGCTTTCTTT.

The DNA of the CDR3 is TGCGCCAGCAGCTTGGCTTCCTTTCAGCAGGATTCACCCCTCCACTTT. Its translation is CASSLASFQQDSPLHF. This chain links TRBV5-1 with TRBJ1-6, with no clear D. Germline V gives CDR1 SGHRS, CDR2 YFSETQ. The CDR3 has 16 residues. Trimming removed 0 bases from V and 8 bases from J, with 15 bases in between.

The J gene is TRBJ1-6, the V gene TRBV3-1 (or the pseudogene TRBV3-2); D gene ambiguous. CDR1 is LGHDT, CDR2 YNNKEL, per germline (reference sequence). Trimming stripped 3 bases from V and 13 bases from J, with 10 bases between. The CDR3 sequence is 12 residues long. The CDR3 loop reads CASSHQAFPLHF. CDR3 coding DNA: TGTGCCAGCAGCCATCAGGCCTTCCCCCTCCACTTT.

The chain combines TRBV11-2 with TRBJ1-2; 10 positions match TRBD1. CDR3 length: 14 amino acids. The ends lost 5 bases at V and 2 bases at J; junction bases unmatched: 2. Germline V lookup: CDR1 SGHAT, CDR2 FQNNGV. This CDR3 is CASSGDRGNYGYTF. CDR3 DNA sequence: TGTGCCAGCAGCGGGGACAGGGGCAACTATGGCTACACCTTC.

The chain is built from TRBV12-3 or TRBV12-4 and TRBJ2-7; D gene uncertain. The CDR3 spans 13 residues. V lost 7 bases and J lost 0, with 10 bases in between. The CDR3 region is CASKVDNSYEQYF. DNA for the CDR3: TGTGCCAGCAAGGTTGACAACTCCTACGAGCAGTACTTC.

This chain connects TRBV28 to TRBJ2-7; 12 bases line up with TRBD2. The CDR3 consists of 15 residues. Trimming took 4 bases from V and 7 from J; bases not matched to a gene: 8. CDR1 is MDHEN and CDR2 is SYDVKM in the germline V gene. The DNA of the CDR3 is TGTGCCAGCAGTTCTAGACTAGCGGGAGCGGGAGAGCAGTACTTC. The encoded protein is CASSSRLAGAGEQYF.

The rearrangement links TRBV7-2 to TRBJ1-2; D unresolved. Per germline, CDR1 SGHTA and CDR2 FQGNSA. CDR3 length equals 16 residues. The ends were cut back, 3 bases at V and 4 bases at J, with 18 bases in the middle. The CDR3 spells CASSFYIAQASYGYTF. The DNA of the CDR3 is TGTGCCAGCAGCTTTTACATTGCGCAGGCCTCCTATGGCTACACCTTC.

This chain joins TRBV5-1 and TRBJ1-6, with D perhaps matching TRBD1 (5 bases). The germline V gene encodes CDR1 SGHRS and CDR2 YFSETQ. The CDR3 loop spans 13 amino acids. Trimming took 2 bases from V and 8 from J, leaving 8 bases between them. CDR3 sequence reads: CASSLKQDSPLHF. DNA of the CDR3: TGCGCCAGCAGCTTAAAACAGGATTCACCCCTCCACTTT.

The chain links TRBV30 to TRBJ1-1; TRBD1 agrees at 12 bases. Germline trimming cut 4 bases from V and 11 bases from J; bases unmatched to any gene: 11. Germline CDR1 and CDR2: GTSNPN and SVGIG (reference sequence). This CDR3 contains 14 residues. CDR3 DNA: TGTGCCTGGAATCCGGGACAGGGGGCTGGTTTGGCTTTCTTT. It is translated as CAWNPGQGAGLAFF.

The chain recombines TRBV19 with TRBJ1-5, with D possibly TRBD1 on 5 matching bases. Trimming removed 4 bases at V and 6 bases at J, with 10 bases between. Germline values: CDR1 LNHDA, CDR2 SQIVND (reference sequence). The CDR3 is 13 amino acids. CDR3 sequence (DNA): TGTGCCAGTAGTAAGGGGTTGGGTCAGCCCCAGCATTTT. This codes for CASSKGLGQPQHF.

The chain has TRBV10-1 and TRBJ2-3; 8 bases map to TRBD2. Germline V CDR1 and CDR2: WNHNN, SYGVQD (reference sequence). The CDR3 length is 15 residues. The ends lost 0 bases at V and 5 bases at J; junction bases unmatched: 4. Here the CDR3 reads CASSESPLAGDTQYF. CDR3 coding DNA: TGCGCCAGCAGTGAGTCCCCGCTAGCGGGAGATACGCAGTATTTT.

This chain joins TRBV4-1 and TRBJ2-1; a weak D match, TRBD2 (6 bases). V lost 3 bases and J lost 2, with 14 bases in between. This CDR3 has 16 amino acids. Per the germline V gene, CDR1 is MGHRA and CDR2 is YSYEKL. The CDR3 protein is CASSHAGGPPYNEQFF. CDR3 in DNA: TGCGCCAGCAGCCATGCCGGGGGTCCGCCCTACAATGAGCAGTTCTTC.

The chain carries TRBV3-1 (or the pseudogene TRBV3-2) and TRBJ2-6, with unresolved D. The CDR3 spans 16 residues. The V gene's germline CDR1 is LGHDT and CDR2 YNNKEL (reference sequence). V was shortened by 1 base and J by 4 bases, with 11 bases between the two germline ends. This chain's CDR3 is CASSQAPNKGANVLTF. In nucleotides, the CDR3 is TGTGCCAGCAGCCAAGCCCCTAATAAGGGGGCCAACGTCCTGACTTTC.

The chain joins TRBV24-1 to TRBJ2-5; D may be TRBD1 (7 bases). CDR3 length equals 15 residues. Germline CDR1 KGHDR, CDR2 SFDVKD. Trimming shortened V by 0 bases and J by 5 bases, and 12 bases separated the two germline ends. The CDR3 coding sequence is TGTGCCACCAGTGATTTGCCGACAGGGAGGGAGACCCAGTACTTC. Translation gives CATSDLPTGRETQYF.

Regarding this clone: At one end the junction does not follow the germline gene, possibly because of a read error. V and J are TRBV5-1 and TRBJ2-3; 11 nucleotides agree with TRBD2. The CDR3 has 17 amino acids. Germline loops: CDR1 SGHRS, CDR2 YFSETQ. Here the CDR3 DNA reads TGCGCCAGCAGCCCGGAGGGGTCGAGGACTAGCGGGTCCGTCTCCAGTTTT. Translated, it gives CASSPEGSRTSGSVSSF.

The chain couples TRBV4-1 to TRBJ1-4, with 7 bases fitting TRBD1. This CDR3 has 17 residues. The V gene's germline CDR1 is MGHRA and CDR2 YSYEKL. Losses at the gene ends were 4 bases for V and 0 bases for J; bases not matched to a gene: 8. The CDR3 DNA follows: TGCGCCAGCAGCCGCGCACAGGGGACTGCAACTAATGAAAAACTGTTTTTT. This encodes CASSRAQGTATNEKLFF.

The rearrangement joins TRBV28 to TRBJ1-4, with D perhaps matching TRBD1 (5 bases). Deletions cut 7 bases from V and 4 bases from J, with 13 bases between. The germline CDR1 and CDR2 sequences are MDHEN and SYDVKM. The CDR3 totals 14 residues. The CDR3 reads CASKSGAINEKLFF. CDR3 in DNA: TGTGCCAGCAAGTCTGGGGCTATTAATGAAAAACTGTTTTTT.

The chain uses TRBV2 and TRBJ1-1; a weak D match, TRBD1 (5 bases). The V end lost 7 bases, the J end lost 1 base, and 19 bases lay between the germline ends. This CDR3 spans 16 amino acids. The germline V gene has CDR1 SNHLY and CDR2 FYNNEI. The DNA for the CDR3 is TGTGCCAGCACCATGAAGGAGCTCAGGGAGAACACTGAAGCTTTCTTT. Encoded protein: CASTMKELRENTEAFF.

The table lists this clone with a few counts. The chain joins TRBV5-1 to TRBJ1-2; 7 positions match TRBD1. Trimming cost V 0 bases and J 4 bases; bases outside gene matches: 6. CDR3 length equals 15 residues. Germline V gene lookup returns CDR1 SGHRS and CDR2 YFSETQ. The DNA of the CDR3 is TGCGCCAGCAGCTTGGAGGGGGCTGGTCTCTATGGCTACACCTTC. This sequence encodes CASSLEGAGLYGYTF.

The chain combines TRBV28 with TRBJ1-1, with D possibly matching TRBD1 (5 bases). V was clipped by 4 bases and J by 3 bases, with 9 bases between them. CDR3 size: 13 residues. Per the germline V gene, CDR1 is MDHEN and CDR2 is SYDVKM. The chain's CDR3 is CASSSGLDTEAFF. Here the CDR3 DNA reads TGTGCCAGCAGTTCAGGGTTGGACACTGAAGCTTTCTTT. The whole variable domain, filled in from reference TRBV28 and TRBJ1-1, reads DVKVTQSSRYLVKRTGEKVFLECVQDMDHENMFWYRQDPGLGLRLIYFSYDVKMKEKGDIPEGYSVSREKKERFSLILESASTNQTSMYLCASSSGLDTEAFFGQGTRLTVV.

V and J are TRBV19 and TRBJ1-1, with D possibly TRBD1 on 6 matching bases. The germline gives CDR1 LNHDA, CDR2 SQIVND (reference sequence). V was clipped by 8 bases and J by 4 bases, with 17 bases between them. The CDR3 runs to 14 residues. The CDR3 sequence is CASAPVGGGTEAFF. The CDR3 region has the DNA TGTGCCAGTGCTCCCGTGGGAGGGGGCACTGAAGCTTTCTTT.

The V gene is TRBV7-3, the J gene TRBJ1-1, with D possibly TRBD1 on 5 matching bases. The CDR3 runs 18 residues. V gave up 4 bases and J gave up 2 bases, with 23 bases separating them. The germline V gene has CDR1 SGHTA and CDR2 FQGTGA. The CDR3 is CASSSVPPILGANTEAFF. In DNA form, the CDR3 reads TGTGCCAGCAGCTCCGTACCCCCTATATTAGGGGCAAACACTGAAGCTTTCTTT. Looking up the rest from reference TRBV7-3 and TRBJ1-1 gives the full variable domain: GAGVSQTPSNKVTEKGKYVELRCDPISGHTALYWYRQSLGQGPEFLIYFQGTGAADDSGLPNDRFFAVRPEGSVSTLKIQRTERGDSAVYLCASSSVPPILGANTEAFFGQGTRLTVV.